This TCR beta chain was profiled in a study of regulatory T cells in long-lasting Graves disease. Study background: Newly diagnosed Graves' patients had under 3 months of antithyroid drugs. Study results and limitations: A reduction in accuracy may have resulted from the small sample size.

This clonotype was seen repeatedly, ten times or more. The antigen remains undetermined. Sequencing libraries for TCR beta were prepared with iRepertoire HTBI primers and Arm-PCR of CDR3 regions. TCRdb processed the multiplex PCR reads anew with MiXCR; each CDR3 protein has one entry. The table shows 400,000 to 550,000 distinct CDR3 sequences, with roughly 15% occurring only once. Trimming took off 4 bases at V and 0 bases at J, with 16 bases between the two ends. The CDR3 loop spans 16 amino acids. In germline, CDR1 is MNHEY, CDR2 SMNVEV (reference sequence). Regarding time point: newly diagnosed GD, antithyroid drugs for less than 3 months. PBMC RNA was the source of the TCR library. Separately, the same data were catalogued under a study of T cells in Graves' hyperthyroidism and ophthalmopathy.

The origin of this receptor is a woman aged 30 to 39 with Graves disease. J is TRBJ2-7 and V is TRBV27, with D perhaps TRBD1 or TRBD2 (5 bases each). The specimen was peripheral blood mononuclear cells (PBMCs), collected at new diagnosis, from a patient treated with antithyroid drugs. CDR3 DNA sequence: TGTGCCAGCAGTTCTTTAAGGGACCCGAGCTCCTACGAGCAGTACTTC. The encoded protein is CASSSLRDPSSYEQYF.